Below, 28 T cell receptor beta chains from the same sample are listed, as sequenced in a study of T cell responses to AZD1222 COVID-19 vaccine. The repertoire was sequenced with immunoSEQ multiplex PCR; TCRdb's copy has only in-frame clones and lacks some. Found here are about 88,000 clones, 92% of them singletons; the top ten hold about 5.2%. Sample: peripheral blood, taken on day 0 of AZD1222 vaccination. The receptors shown here come from an adult in good health.

The chain couples TRBV5-6 to TRBJ2-7, with TRBD1 matching 9 bases. CDR1 SGHDT and CDR2 YYEEEE come from the germline V gene. The CDR3 is 16 amino acids. Trimming at V came to 7 bases and at J to 4 bases, leaving 15 bases not matched to a gene. CDR3 sequence: CASGDRVSGGRYEQYF. In DNA form, the CDR3 reads TGTGCCAGCGGGGACAGGGTCTCAGGGGGACGGTACGAGCAGTACTTC.

The rearrangement uses TRBV5-1 and TRBJ1-3; D may be TRBD1 (5 bases). Trimming pared 0 bases from V and 0 bases from J, leaving 13 bases between. Germline CDR1 is SGHRS and CDR2 is YFSETQ. This CDR3 comprises 17 residues. CDR3 bases: TGCGCCAGCAGCTTGGGACCGACAGAGCACTCTGGAAACACCATATATTTT. Protein: CASSLGPTEHSGNTIYF. The variable domain in full, completed from reference TRBV5-1 and TRBJ1-3, reads KAGVTQTPRYLIKTRGQQVTLSCSPISGHRSVSWYQQTPGQGLQFLFEYFSETQRNKGNFPGRFSGRQFSNSRSEMNVSTLELGDSALYLCASSLGPTEHSGNTIYFGEGSWLTVV.

The chain carries TRBV5-6 and TRBJ1-1; the match to TRBD1 covers 10 bases. The CDR3 has 18 residues. The V segment lost 4 bases and the J segment 5 bases; nucleotides outside the gene matches: 17. The germline V gene has CDR1 SGHDT and CDR2 YYEEEE. The CDR3 spells CASSPINRPGTGDTEAFF. The DNA for the CDR3 is TGTGCCAGCAGCCCCATAAATCGACCTGGGACAGGGGATACTGAAGCTTTCTTT.

The chain combines TRBV12-5 with TRBJ2-1; D remains ambiguous. The CDR3 has 13 amino acids. Trimming cost V 1 base and J 10 bases, with 11 bases left between them. Germline CDR1 reads LGHNT; CDR2 reads FRNRAP. The CDR3 region has the DNA TGTGCTAGTGGTTTGGATTATCTGGGCGAGCAGTTCTTC. Amino acid sequence: CASGLDYLGEQFF.

The V and J genes are TRBV15 and TRBJ2-2; 15 positions match TRBD2. The length of the CDR3 is 19 residues. Looked up from germline, CDR1 is LNHNV and CDR2 is YYDKDF (reference sequence). The ends lost 1 base at V and 4 bases at J; junction bases unmatched: 7. The CDR3 DNA is TGTGCCACCAGCAGAGGAGGACTAGCGGGAGGGGTCGCCACCGGGGAGCTGTTTTTT. Translation: CATSRGGLAGGVATGELFF.

The rearrangement links TRBV19 to TRBJ2-7; D is unclear. This CDR3 comprises 13 residues. V dropped 5 bases and J dropped 1 base, with 9 bases sitting between them. From germline, CDR1 is LNHDA and CDR2 SQIVND (reference sequence). CDR3 sequence reads: CASSPPWSYEQYF. CDR3 sequence (DNA): TGTGCCAGTAGTCCGCCTTGGTCCTACGAGCAGTACTTC.

The rearrangement uses TRBV27 and TRBJ2-1, with 9 nucleotides matching TRBD1. Trimming cost V 9 bases and J 4 bases; bases outside gene matches: 13. Per the germline V gene, CDR1 is MNHEY and CDR2 is SMNVEV (reference sequence). This CDR3 comprises 16 residues. The CDR3 region is CASQRPGQGPYNEQFF. DNA of the CDR3: TGTGCCAGTCAACGGCCGGGACAGGGCCCTTACAATGAGCAGTTCTTC.

The chain couples TRBV9 to TRBJ1-5; D is perhaps TRBD1 (6 bases). CDR1 is SGDLS, CDR2 YYNGEE, per germline. Trimming pared 4 bases from V and 2 bases from J, leaving 19 bases between. The CDR3 has 17 residues. The CDR3 loop reads CASSPSGLQGRNQPQHF. The CDR3 coding sequence is TGTGCCAGCAGCCCCAGCGGGTTGCAGGGGCGCAATCAGCCCCAGCATTTT. Combining the CDR3 with reference TRBV9 and TRBJ1-5 gives the whole variable domain DSGVTQTPKHLITATGQRVTLRCSPRSGDLSVYWYQQSLDQGLQFLIQYYNGEERAKGNILERFSAQQFPDLHSELNLSSLELGDSALYFCASSPSGLQGRNQPQHFGDGTRLSIL.

This clone was found once. The rearrangement uses TRBV27 and TRBJ2-7; a possible D gene is TRBD1 (5 bases). V lost 5 bases and J lost 1, with 15 bases in between. Germline CDR1 is MNHEY and CDR2 is SMNVEV (reference sequence). This CDR3 is built from 15 residues. The CDR3 protein is CASSAQGVGSYEQYF. The CDR3 DNA follows: TGTGCCAGCAGTGCCCAGGGTGTAGGGTCCTACGAGCAGTACTTC.

CDR3 in DNA: TGTGCCAGCAGTTTTAATCCCCCTAGCGGGATCGGCGAGCAGTTCTTC. It yields the protein CASSFNPPSGIGEQFF. V is TRBV27 and J is TRBJ2-1; TRBD2 aligns across 9 bases. Germline V gene data show CDR1 as MNHEY and CDR2 as SMNVEV (reference sequence). The V and J ends lost 3 bases and 10 bases, in that order; junction bases with no gene match: 13. The CDR3 covers 16 residues.

The CDR3 region is CAITSGQSQETQYF. The CDR3 DNA reads as TGTGCCATCACCTCGGGACAGAGTCAAGAGACCCAGTACTTC. The chain carries TRBV10-3 and TRBJ2-5; 7 positions match TRBD1. The CDR3 is 14 residues long. Germline lookup yields CDR1 ENHRY and CDR2 SYGVKD. V shed 7 bases and J 2 bases; nucleotides not matched to a gene: 7.

This chain connects TRBV15 to TRBJ2-2; 10 bases are a match to TRBD1. CDR1 and CDR2 (germline): LNHNV, YYDKDF (reference sequence). V trimming: 5 bases; J trimming: 6 bases; junction bases outside the gene matches: 12. The CDR3 runs to 17 residues. CDR3 amino acids: CATSGGDRGKGAGELFF. The CDR3 DNA follows: TGTGCCACCAGCGGGGGGGACAGGGGAAAAGGAGCCGGGGAGCTGTTTTTT.

The DNA for the CDR3 is TGCAGTGCTAGCTGGCCAGATACGCAGTATTTT. This codes for CSASWPDTQYF. The rearrangement links TRBV20-1 to TRBJ2-3; D is uncertain. CDR3 length: 11 amino acids. V shed 3 bases and J shed 4 bases, with 5 bases lying between them. Germline-derived CDR1 and CDR2 are DFQATT and SNEGSKA (reference sequence).

This chain joins TRBV24-1 and TRBJ2-1; tentative D call: TRBD2 (5 bases). Trimming pared 10 bases from V and 0 bases from J, leaving 12 bases between. The CDR3 runs to 14 residues. Germline-derived CDR1 and CDR2 are KGHDR and SFDVKD. The CDR3, as DNA: TGTGCCACTTCGGGGAGCCGCTCCTACAATGAGCAGTTCTTC. Encoded protein: CATSGSRSYNEQFF.

This chain joins TRBV7-9 and TRBJ2-7; a weak D match, TRBD2 (5 bases). The CDR3 sequence is 16 residues long. Germline V gene sequence: CDR1 SEHNR, CDR2 FQNEAQ (reference sequence). V was shortened by 3 bases and J by 5 bases, with 20 bases between the two germline ends. CDR3 DNA: TGTGCCAGCAGCTTTAACCTAGCCGGAGGCCGAAACGAGCAGTACTTC. Amino acid sequence: CASSFNLAGGRNEQYF.

This chain uses TRBV3-1 (or the pseudogene TRBV3-2) with TRBJ2-3, with unresolved D. This CDR3 contains 13 residues. Germline assignment: CDR1 LGHDT and CDR2 YNNKEL (reference sequence). The V and J ends lost 0 bases and 4 bases respectively, with 5 bases between them. DNA for the CDR3: TGTGCCAGCAGCCAAGATTGGGCAGATACGCAGTATTTT. Encoded protein: CASSQDWADTQYF.

This clone qualifies as medium-sized (0.01 to 0.1%). V usage is TRBV7-6 and J usage is TRBJ1-4; D gene uncertain. The length of the CDR3 is 15 residues. CDR1 is SGHVS and CDR2 is FNYEAQ in the germline V gene. Trimming left V 5 bases short and J 5 bases short, with 15 bases between. CDR3 residues: CASSLEAGSNEKLFF. The DNA for the CDR3 is TGTGCCAGCAGCCTGGAGGCTGGGTCGAATGAAAAACTGTTTTTT.

V is TRBV25-1 and J is TRBJ2-3; unclear D gene. CDR3 length equals 11 residues. From germline, CDR1 is MGHDK and CDR2 SYGVNS. The V end lost 7 bases, the J end lost 6 bases, and 8 bases lay between the germline ends. DNA of the CDR3: TGTGCCAGCAAACTCGCCGATACGCAGTATTTT. Encoded protein: CASKLADTQYF.

This rearrangement joins TRBV2 to TRBJ2-6, with 7 bases aligning to TRBD1. With V trimmed by 7 bases and J by 4 bases, 16 bases remained unmatched. Looked up from germline, CDR1 is SNHLY and CDR2 is FYNNEI. This CDR3 region has 18 residues. CDR3 sequence: CASKNDGHTGAGANVLTF. The CDR3 DNA follows: TGTGCCAGCAAAAACGACGGTCACACAGGGGCGGGGGCCAACGTCCTGACTTTC.

The V and J genes are TRBV15 and TRBJ1-5, with a tentative D call TRBD1 (5 bases). The V and J ends lost 4 bases and 4 bases respectively, with 17 bases between them. CDR1 LNHNV and CDR2 YYDKDF come from the germline V gene (reference sequence). CDR3 length: 16 residues. CDR3 in DNA: TGTGCCACCAGCACTGCTTGGGGGGTAGGAAATCAGCCCCAGCATTTT. Its protein product is CATSTAWGVGNQPQHF.

This chain uses TRBV7-9 with TRBJ2-2, with 9 bases fitting TRBD2. Germline CDR1 reads SEHNR; CDR2 reads FQNEAQ (reference sequence). The CDR3 runs to 18 residues. After removal of 1 base from V and 4 bases from J, the junction contained 10 bases not matched to a gene. This CDR3 reads CASSLVPGASGTTGELFF. As DNA, the CDR3 is TGTGCCAGCAGCTTAGTACCGGGGGCTAGCGGGACCACCGGGGAGCTGTTTTTT. Full variable domain (outside the CDR3, taken from reference TRBV7-9 and TRBJ2-2): DTGVSQNPRHKITKRGQNVTFRCDPISEHNRLYWYRQTLGQGPEFLTYFQNEAQLEKSRLLSDRFSAERPKGSFSTLEIQRTEQGDSAMYLCASSLVPGASGTTGELFFGEGSRLTVL.

The genes are TRBV5-4 and TRBJ2-1; D ambiguous. The CDR3 has 15 amino acids. Looked up from germline, CDR1 is SGHNT and CDR2 is YYREEE (reference sequence). Trimming left V 4 bases short and J 4 bases short, with 15 bases between. The CDR3 DNA follows: TGTGCCAGCAGCCTCGGGTCTGGCGGATACAATGAGCAGTTCTTC. As protein: CASSLGSGGYNEQFF.

The V and J genes are TRBV7-9 and TRBJ2-7; D may be TRBD2 (6 bases). Trimming shortened V by 0 bases and J by 6 bases, and 12 bases separated the two germline ends. CDR3 length equals 14 residues. Germline CDR1 SEHNR, CDR2 FQNEAQ (reference sequence). The CDR3 DNA follows: TGTGCCAGCAGCTTAGCTCCGGGAGAGGTCGAGCAGTACTTC. Translation: CASSLAPGEVEQYF. The variable domain in full, completed from reference TRBV7-9 and TRBJ2-7, reads DTGVSQNPRHKITKRGQNVTFRCDPISEHNRLYWYRQTLGQGPEFLTYFQNEAQLEKSRLLSDRFSAERPKGSFSTLEIQRTEQGDSAMYLCASSLAPGEVEQYFGPGTRLTVT.

This clone was picked up a small number of times. V usage is TRBV4-1 and J usage is TRBJ2-3; weak D call: TRBD2 (6 bases). This CDR3 has 14 amino acids. CDR1 is MGHRA and CDR2 is YSYEKL in the germline V gene. The germline V and J ends were trimmed by 0 bases and 4 bases, with 8 bases remaining between them. CDR3 sequence: CASSQDREADTQYF. CDR3 sequence (DNA): TGCGCCAGCAGCCAAGATAGGGAGGCAGATACGCAGTATTTT.

The rearrangement links TRBV7-9 to TRBJ1-4; a possible D gene is TRBD1 (5 bases). V was shortened by 5 bases and J by 7 bases, with 20 bases between the two germline ends. This CDR3 region has 16 residues. Germline-derived CDR1 and CDR2 are SEHNR and FQNEAQ (reference sequence). DNA of the CDR3: TGTGCCAGCAGCCCAAAAGGGGCGTCTATTTCTGAAAAACTGTTTTTT. Translation: CASSPKGASISEKLFF.

This clone occurred a few times. The chain uses TRBV2 and TRBJ2-1; D is ambiguous. Trimming left V 4 bases short and J 10 bases short, with 11 bases between. The CDR3 extends over 12 amino acids. The V gene's germline CDR1 is SNHLY and CDR2 FYNNEI. The CDR3: CASSAQQTEQFF. The CDR3 nucleotides read TGTGCCAGCAGTGCCCAACAAACCGAGCAGTTCTTC. Variable domain in full (rest from reference TRBV2 and TRBJ2-1): EPEVTQTPSHQVTQMGQEVILRCVPISNHLYFYWYRQILGQKVEFLVSFYNNEISEKSEIFDDQFSVERPDGSNFTLKIRSTKLEDSAMYFCASSAQQTEQFFGPGTRLTVL.

The chain links TRBV11-2 to TRBJ1-2; the D gene is possibly TRBD1 (6 bases). Germline-derived CDR1 and CDR2 are SGHAT and FQNNGV. The CDR3 extends over 16 amino acids. V was cut by 5 bases and J by 0 bases, with 16 bases left in between. CDR3 amino acids: CASSPRQALTNYGYTF. In DNA, the CDR3 is TGTGCCAGCAGCCCCAGACAGGCCCTTACTAACTATGGCTACACCTTC.

The chain joins TRBV30 to TRBJ1-5; TRBD1 agrees at 9 bases. This CDR3 is built from 13 residues. Germline assignment: CDR1 GTSNPN and CDR2 SVGIG (reference sequence). V shed 5 bases and J 6 bases; nucleotides not matched to a gene: 5. CDR3 nucleotide sequence: TGTGCCTGGGGACAGGGGTTGAGTCAGCCCCAGCATTTT. Translating it yields CAWGQGLSQPQHF. Full variable domain (remainder filled in from reference TRBV30 and TRBJ1-5): SQTIHQWPATLVQPVGSPLSLECTVEGTSNPNLYWYRQAAGRGLQLLFYSVGIGQISSEVPQNLSASRPQDRQFILSSKKLLLSDSGFYLCAWGQGLSQPQHFGDGTRLSIL.